The 30 T cell receptor beta chains below were found in one sample sequenced in a study of T cell responses to AZD1222 COVID-19 vaccine. Clones were sequenced by immunoSEQ multiplex PCR, and TCRdb holds only the in-frame ones, with some missing. The sample shows 75,000 to 100,000 clones, about 92% of them seen only once. The starting material was peripheral blood, obtained on day 0 of AZD1222 vaccination. The receptor set was obtained from an adult in good health.

This chain joins TRBV29-1 and TRBJ2-7; D may be TRBD2 (8 bases). V was shortened by 4 bases and J by 2 bases, with 15 bases between the two germline ends. The CDR3 has 14 amino acids. The germline V gene encodes CDR1 SQVTM and CDR2 ANQGSEA. The CDR3: CSVAGGSGTYEQYF. The CDR3 coding sequence is TGCAGCGTTGCAGGGGGTAGCGGGACCTACGAGCAGTACTTC.

The rearrangement uses TRBV19 and TRBJ1-1, with 7 bases identical to TRBD1. V shed 2 bases, J shed 6 bases, and the junction held 6 bases outside the gene matches. CDR1 is LNHDA and CDR2 is SQIVND in the germline V gene (reference sequence). CDR3 length equals 14 residues. The CDR3 DNA reads TGTGCCAGTAGTATACGGGACAGCCTACCTGAAGCTTTCTTT. Residues: CASSIRDSLPEAFF.

The chain employs TRBV19 and TRBJ1-5; D is ambiguous. The CDR3 consists of 14 residues. The V end was cut by 7 bases, the J end by 4 bases, with 14 bases between. Germline V lookup: CDR1 LNHDA, CDR2 SQIVND (reference sequence). This CDR3 reads CASNSFRGNQPQHF. CDR3 DNA sequence: TGTGCCAGTAATAGCTTTCGCGGGAATCAGCCCCAGCATTTT.

This clone was detected once. This rearrangement joins TRBV4-1 to TRBJ2-7; 13 nucleotides line up with TRBD2. J gave up 4 bases and V 4 bases, and 7 bases lay outside the gene matches. CDR3 length equals 16 residues. From germline, CDR1 is MGHRA and CDR2 YSYEKL. The CDR3 sequence is CASSLGLAGVSYEQYF. CDR3 bases: TGCGCCAGCAGCCTCGGACTAGCGGGGGTCTCGTACGAGCAGTACTTC.

The gene calls are TRBV9 and TRBJ1-6; weak D call: TRBD1 (5 bases). Trimming stripped 0 bases from V and 10 bases from J, with 11 bases between. This CDR3 spans 14 amino acids. CDR1 and CDR2 from the germline V gene are SGDLS and YYNGEE. CDR3 sequence: CASSVEGMKSPLHF. CDR3 nucleotide sequence: TGTGCCAGCAGCGTAGAGGGGATGAAGTCACCCCTCCACTTT.

The table lists this clone with a few counts. The V and J genes are TRBV5-4 and TRBJ2-5; possible D gene TRBD1, 8 bases. CDR1 and CDR2 (germline): SGHNT, YYREEE (reference sequence). Trimming shortened V by 2 bases and J by 5 bases, and 13 bases separated the two germline ends. The CDR3 has 14 residues. DNA of the CDR3: TGTGCCAGCAGCTTCGGACAGGGAGGGGAGACCCAGTACTTC. Its translation: CASSFGQGGETQYF.

V gene TRBV6-2 or TRBV6-3 combines with J gene TRBJ1-1; D ambiguous. The germline V and J ends were trimmed by 4 bases and 7 bases, with 22 bases remaining between them. The CDR3 consists of 16 residues. The germline V gene has CDR1 MNHEY and CDR2 SVGEGT. The CDR3 spells CASSFGRLGVDVEAFF. DNA for the CDR3: TGTGCCAGCAGTTTCGGAAGGTTGGGAGTCGACGTTGAAGCTTTCTTT.

J is TRBJ1-1 and V is TRBV2; D is unresolved. The CDR3 covers 14 residues. Trimming removed 4 bases at V and 5 bases at J, with 14 bases between. The germline V gene encodes CDR1 SNHLY and CDR2 FYNNEI. CDR3 bases: TGTGCCAGCAGTGGTCCGGCCTCGGGGACTGAAGCTTTCTTT. This sequence encodes CASSGPASGTEAFF.

For the CDR3, the DNA is TGTGCCAGCAGCCATTGGGGTGGCGAAGCTTTCTTT. As protein: CASSHWGGEAFF. The V call is TRBV3-1 (or the pseudogene TRBV3-2), the J call TRBJ1-1, with no clear D. CDR3 size: 12 residues. Trimming left V 3 bases short and J 8 bases short, with 10 bases between. Germline V CDR1 and CDR2: LGHDT, YNNKEL (reference sequence).

This clone showed up just once. The V call is TRBV9, the J call TRBJ1-2, with D uncertain. Germline CDR1 SGDLS, CDR2 YYNGEE. V lost 4 bases, J lost 10 bases, and 11 bases lay in between. The CDR3 spans 11 residues. CDR3 DNA: TGTGCCAGCAGCCCCGTGTTAGCCTACACCTTC. Residues: CASSPVLAYTF.

This rearrangement joins TRBV6-5 to TRBJ1-6; the D is unclear. Deletions cut 2 bases from V and 10 bases from J, with 15 bases between. The germline CDR1 and CDR2 sequences are MNHEY and SVGAGI. The CDR3 spans 15 residues. The CDR3 DNA is TGTGCCAGCAGTTACGAGGGTGTGAGAGGATCACCCCTCCACTTT. Encoded protein: CASSYEGVRGSPLHF.

The chain links TRBV30 to TRBJ1-6; 11 nucleotides agree with TRBD1. The CDR3 loop spans 16 amino acids. The junction had 10 bases not matched to a gene; V was cut back by 3 bases and J by 9 bases. Germline V gene sequence: CDR1 GTSNPN, CDR2 SVGIG (reference sequence). This chain's CDR3 is CAWRTRGQGETSPLHF. Here the CDR3 DNA reads TGTGCCTGGAGGACCCGGGGACAGGGGGAAACTTCACCCCTCCACTTT.

This clone is a singleton in its sample. This chain links TRBV28 with TRBJ1-5, with D hard to call. Germline CDR1 is MDHEN and CDR2 is SYDVKM. This CDR3 contains 14 residues. Between the trimmed V and J ends, which lost 5 bases and 4 bases, there was a span of 12 bases. CDR3 nucleotide sequence: TGTGCCAGCAGTCGGTCGATAGCTAATCAGCCCCAGCATTTT. This codes for CASSRSIANQPQHF.

The V and J genes are TRBV5-6 and TRBJ1-2; no clear D gene. With 2 bases removed from V and 8 bases from J, the gap between germline ends came to 25 bases. CDR1 is SGHDT and CDR2 is YYEEEE in the germline V gene. This CDR3 contains 17 residues. CDR3 DNA sequence: TGTGCCAGCAGCTTTTTTTCCAAGGGCCCTTTTTTGAGCGGCTACACCTTC. Its protein product is CASSFFSKGPFLSGYTF.

The chain couples TRBV5-1 to TRBJ2-2; perhaps D is TRBD1 or TRBD2 (5 bases each). Germline-derived CDR1 and CDR2 are SGHRS and YFSETQ. V was shortened by 6 bases and J by 2 bases, with 14 bases between the two germline ends. The CDR3 has 15 amino acids. The CDR3 DNA reads as TGCGCCAGCAAAGTGGTGGGGGTTAACACCGGGGAGCTGTTTTTT. Translation gives CASKVVGVNTGELFF.

The V gene is TRBV7-2, the J gene TRBJ1-2; D perhaps matches TRBD1 (5 bases). Trimming removed 2 bases at V and 6 bases at J, with 10 bases between. The CDR3 contains 13 residues. From germline, CDR1 is SGHTA and CDR2 FQGNSA. The chain's CDR3 is CASSLLDRNGYTF. CDR3 nucleotides: TGTGCCAGCAGCTTACTCGACAGAAATGGCTACACCTTC.

The J gene is TRBJ2-1, the V gene TRBV29-1, with TRBD1 identical over 10 bases. This CDR3 has 11 residues. Trimming cost V 7 bases and J 8 bases; bases outside gene matches: 2. Germline lookup yields CDR1 SQVTM and CDR2 ANQGSEA. The DNA of the CDR3 is TGCAGCGGGGACAGGGGACATGAGCAGTTCTTC. Protein sequence: CSGDRGHEQFF.

V and J are TRBV19 and TRBJ1-5; maybe TRBD1 (5 bases). V was clipped by 9 bases and J by 4 bases, with 28 bases between them. Germline CDR1 is LNHDA and CDR2 is SQIVND (reference sequence). This CDR3 region has 18 residues. In nucleotides, the CDR3 is TGTGCCAGCCTACCCGAGTTCGGGGGACTTTTAGGAAATCAGCCCCAGCATTTT. Residues: CASLPEFGGLLGNQPQHF.

The chain links TRBV10-1 to TRBJ1-6; a weak D match, TRBD1 (6 bases). This CDR3 is built from 14 residues. Deletions cut 6 bases from V and 7 bases from J, with 13 bases between. Germline values: CDR1 WNHNN, CDR2 SYGVQD (reference sequence). This CDR3 reads CASSPTGRNSPLHF. In DNA, the CDR3 is TGCGCCAGCAGCCCGACAGGACGAAATTCACCCCTCCACTTT.

The chain employs TRBV5-1 and TRBJ1-4; 8 bases align to TRBD1. The CDR3 loop spans 16 amino acids. Germline-derived CDR1 and CDR2 are SGHRS and YFSETQ. J lost 3 bases, V lost 0 bases, and 4 bases had no gene match. CDR3 bases: TGCGCCAGCAGCTTGGGGAAACAGGGGGCTAATGAAAAACTGTTTTTT. It specifies CASSLGKQGANEKLFF.

The V gene is TRBV18, the J gene TRBJ2-2; D uncertain. CDR3 length equals 15 residues. Germline V lookup: CDR1 KGHSH, CDR2 LQKENI. Trimming left V 3 bases short and J 4 bases short, with 12 bases between. The CDR3 nucleotides read TGTGCCAGCTCACCCAGGCAGTTCGGCACCGGGGAGCTGTTTTTT. Its translation: CASSPRQFGTGELFF.

The chain recombines TRBV7-2 with TRBJ2-7; perhaps TRBD2 as D (6 bases). V lost 2 bases and J lost 1, with 9 bases in between. The CDR3 is made up of 14 amino acids. Germline CDR1 SGHTA, CDR2 FQGNSA. DNA for the CDR3: TGTGCCAGCAGCTTACCCCTAGCGTCCTACGAGCAGTACTTC. Translating gives CASSLPLASYEQYF.

This clone is a singleton in its sample. The rearrangement joins TRBV9 to TRBJ2-2; D call uncertain. V was shortened by 0 bases and J by 7 bases, with 7 bases between the two germline ends. The germline CDR1 and CDR2 sequences are SGDLS and YYNGEE. The CDR3 has 13 amino acids. The CDR3 protein is CASSVDQRGELFF. CDR3 DNA sequence: TGTGCCAGCAGCGTAGATCAGCGCGGGGAGCTGTTTTTT.

This sequence joins TRBV5-6 and TRBJ2-3; 10 bases are a match to TRBD2. From germline, CDR1 is SGHDT and CDR2 YYEEEE. This CDR3 region has 16 residues. The trim removed 0 bases at V and 3 bases at J, leaving 4 bases unmatched. CDR3 nucleotides: TGTGCCAGCAGCTTGGCCCTAGCGGGAGTAACAGATACGCAGTATTTT. Protein sequence: CASSLALAGVTDTQYF.

The rearrangement joins TRBV6-5 to TRBJ2-7; the D is unclear. Trimming left V 3 bases short and J 6 bases short, with 15 bases between. This CDR3 spans 14 amino acids. Germline assignment: CDR1 MNHEY and CDR2 SVGAGI. The CDR3 DNA reads as TGTGCCAGCAGTTATTACCAATACGGCGTCGAGCAGTACTTC. Protein: CASSYYQYGVEQYF.

J is TRBJ2-7 and V is TRBV6-5; 7 nucleotides align to TRBD1. Germline V gene lookup returns CDR1 MNHEY and CDR2 SVGAGI. This CDR3 region has 12 residues. Unmatched junction bases numbered 1, after V lost 6 bases and J lost 2 bases. CDR3: CASSRGTYEQYF. In nucleotides, the CDR3 is TGTGCCAGCAGCAGGGGGACCTACGAGCAGTACTTC.

In DNA form, the CDR3 reads TGTGCCAGCAGTCCGGACAATGAGCAGTTCTTC. Its protein is CASSPDNEQFF. This chain connects TRBV2 to TRBJ2-1; D gene unclear. The CDR3 has 11 amino acids. The V end was cut by 5 bases, the J end by 5 bases, with 4 bases between. The germline V gene encodes CDR1 SNHLY and CDR2 FYNNEI.

The chain carries TRBV9 and TRBJ2-2; 7 positions agree with TRBD2. CDR1 is SGDLS and CDR2 is YYNGEE in the germline V gene. This CDR3 is built from 16 residues. The junction had 2 bases not matched to a gene; V was cut back by 0 bases and J by 0 bases. CDR3 in DNA: TGTGCCAGCAGCGTAGGTGCGGGGGCGAACACCGGGGAGCTGTTTTTT. It yields the protein CASSVGAGANTGELFF.

The chain links TRBV6-4 to TRBJ2-2; D unclear. This CDR3 is built from 11 residues. CDR1 is MRHNA and CDR2 is SNTAGT in the germline V gene. V lost 6 bases to trimming and J lost 7 bases, with 6 bases between them. CDR3 sequence (DNA): TGTGCCAGCAGGGAGAACGGGGAGCTGTTTTTT. It codes for CASRENGELFF.

V gene TRBV5-6 combines with J gene TRBJ2-1; D unresolved. The ends were cut back, 1 base at V and 2 bases at J, with 4 bases in the middle. The CDR3 length is 13 residues. Germline V CDR1 and CDR2: SGHDT, YYEEEE. The CDR3 DNA is TGTGCCAGCAGCTTGTTCACCTACAATGAGCAGTTCTTC. Its protein product is CASSLFTYNEQFF.